A single sample is the source of the 27 T cell receptor beta chains below, sequenced in a study of PD-1 blockade in classical Hodgkin lymphoma. Clones were read by immunoSEQ multiplex PCR, and TCRdb kept only the in-frame ones, dropping some. Seen here are 23,000 or so clones, approximately 80% observed once, and the top ten hold approximately 23%. Time point reported: cycle 4 day 1 (C4D1), after 6 weeks of nivolumab. Each of the patients experienced relapse following autologous stem cell transplantation, and their brentuximab vedotin exposure differed. Source: peripheral blood mononuclear cells (PBMCs), taken before the fourth cycle of nivolumab. These receptors all stem from a human donor with classical Hodgkin lymphoma.

The chain recombines TRBV7-3 with TRBJ2-3; a possible D gene is TRBD2 (5 bases). V was shortened by 4 bases and J by 2 bases, with 13 bases between the two germline ends. The CDR3 has 15 residues. Germline V gene lookup returns CDR1 SGHTA and CDR2 FQGTGA. The CDR3 DNA sequence: TGTGCCAGCAGCTCCCAAGTAGGACTCACAGATACGCAGTATTTT. Its protein is CASSSQVGLTDTQYF.

In DNA form, the CDR3 reads TGCGCCAGCAGCTTGCTGGCGGGAGGGGGCTACAATGAGCAGTTCTTC. Translation gives CASSLLAGGGYNEQFF. This chain joins TRBV5-1 and TRBJ2-1; TRBD2 agrees at 9 bases. The CDR3 sequence is 16 residues long. Germline CDR1 reads SGHRS; CDR2 reads YFSETQ. V lost 1 base and J lost 3; bases outside the gene matches: 5.

V usage is TRBV7-8 and J usage is TRBJ1-5; no firm D call. The CDR3 contains 13 residues. Germline assignment: CDR1 SGHVS and CDR2 FQNEAQ. The V gene lost 3 bases and the J gene lost 11 bases, with 14 bases spanning the gap. The CDR3 reads CASSFLQTGTQHF. The DNA of the CDR3 is TGTGCCAGCAGCTTTTTACAGACTGGGACCCAGCATTTT. The entire variable domain, with the rest obtained from reference TRBV7-8 and TRBJ1-5, is as follows: GAGVSQSPRYKVAKRGQDVALRCDPISGHVSLFWYQQALGQGPEFLTYFQNEAQLDKSGLPSDRFFAERPEGSVSTLKIQRTQQEDSAVYLCASSFLQTGTQHFGDGTRLSIL.

The chain employs TRBV18 and TRBJ2-5; D uncertain. This CDR3 is built from 15 residues. The germline V gene encodes CDR1 KGHSH and CDR2 LQKENI. V shed 0 bases and J shed 2 bases, with 10 bases lying between them. CDR3 residues: CASSPPGLAQETQYF. CDR3 in DNA: TGTGCCAGCTCACCACCGGGGTTGGCTCAAGAGACCCAGTACTTC.

The J gene is TRBJ1-3, the V gene TRBV6-5; D call uncertain. Trimming took 0 bases from V and 1 from J, leaving 4 bases between them. CDR1 is MNHEY, CDR2 SVGAGI, per germline. This CDR3 has 14 residues. DNA for the CDR3: TGTGCCAGCAGTTACTCCCTATCTGGAAACACCATATATTTT. It yields the protein CASSYSLSGNTIYF.

This chain uses TRBV11-3 with TRBJ2-3; the match to TRBD2 covers 12 bases. CDR1 is SGHNT and CDR2 is YENEEA in the germline V gene. V lost 1 base to trimming and J lost 2 bases; unmatched junction nucleotides: 4. The CDR3 is 17 amino acids. CDR3 protein: CASSLALAGGITDTQYF. The CDR3, as DNA: TGTGCCAGCAGCTTAGCCCTAGCGGGGGGGATCACAGATACGCAGTATTTT.

This chain connects TRBV9 to TRBJ1-1; tentatively, D is TRBD1 (6 bases). This CDR3 is built from 16 residues. From germline, CDR1 is SGDLS and CDR2 YYNGEE. The V end lost 4 bases, the J end lost 0 bases, and 16 bases lay between the germline ends. DNA for the CDR3: TGTGCCAGCAGCCCCTCCCCAGGGGATATGAACACTGAAGCTTTCTTT. Translating gives CASSPSPGDMNTEAFF.

The rearrangement links TRBV2 to TRBJ2-3; 14 bases fit TRBD2. The germline CDR1 and CDR2 sequences are SNHLY and FYNNEI. V lost 7 bases, J lost 0 bases, and 6 bases stayed unmatched. The CDR3 spans 17 residues. The CDR3 protein is CASKGLAGGLSTDTQYF. The DNA of the CDR3 is TGTGCCAGCAAAGGACTAGCGGGGGGTCTGAGCACAGATACGCAGTATTTT. Full variable domain (remainder filled in from reference TRBV2 and TRBJ2-3): EPEVTQTPSHQVTQMGQEVILRCVPISNHLYFYWYRQILGQKVEFLVSFYNNEISEKSEIFDDQFSVERPDGSNFTLKIRSTKLEDSAMYFCASKGLAGGLSTDTQYFGPGTRLTVL.

J is TRBJ1-5 and V is TRBV15; D ambiguous. Germline CDR1 reads LNHNV; CDR2 reads YYDKDF (reference sequence). V lost 0 bases and J 12 bases, leaving 15 bases between the germline ends. The CDR3 sequence is 14 residues long. The CDR3 here is CATSRDERINNQHF. The CDR3, as DNA: TGTGCCACCAGCAGAGATGAGAGAATAAACAACCAGCATTTT. The full variable domain, in which reference TRBV15 and TRBJ1-5 provide the parts outside the CDR3, is DAMVIQNPRYQVTQFGKPVTLSCSQTLNHNVMYWYQQKSSQAPKLLFHYYDKDFNNEADTPDNFQSRRPNTSFCFLDIRSPGLGDTAMYLCATSRDERINNQHFGDGTRLSIL.

This clone was detected only once. V gene TRBV19 combines with J gene TRBJ2-7; 9 bases agree with TRBD1. The V gene's germline CDR1 is LNHDA and CDR2 SQIVND (reference sequence). V gave up 4 bases and J gave up 3 bases; unmatched junction bases: 7. CDR3 length: 15 amino acids. In nucleotides, the CDR3 is TGTGCCAGTAGTAGTAGGGGACAGGGATTCTACGAGCAGTACTTC. As protein: CASSSRGQGFYEQYF.

This chain connects TRBV13 to TRBJ1-3, with 7 bases matching TRBD1. Germline values: CDR1 PRHDT, CDR2 FYEKMQ (reference sequence). This CDR3 comprises 22 residues. With V trimmed by 5 bases and J by 0 bases, 25 bases remained unmatched. CDR3 amino acids: CASSNQRDSAPDPLYSGNTIYF. In nucleotides, the CDR3 is TGTGCCAGCAGCAACCAAAGGGACAGCGCTCCAGACCCCCTCTACTCTGGAAACACCATATATTTT.

Worth noting for this clone: Since no conserved phenylalanine or tryptophan closes the CDR3, a read error is the likely cause. The chain is built from TRBV23-1 and TRBJ1-2; no clear D. Being an ORF, TRBV23-1 has a function that is uncertain. Trimming took 2 bases from V and 10 from J, leaving 11 bases between them. This CDR3 has 12 residues. CDR3 residues: CASSQKAEDYTS. The CDR3 region has the DNA TGCGCCAGCAGTCAAAAGGCAGAGGACTACACCTCC.

This chain links TRBV2 with TRBJ2-5; tentatively, D is TRBD2 (5 bases). The CDR3 runs 15 residues. Trimming took off 4 bases at V and 5 bases at J, with 17 bases between the two ends. The germline V gene encodes CDR1 SNHLY and CDR2 FYNNEI. The chain's CDR3 is CASSAASREGETQYF. For the CDR3, the DNA is TGTGCCAGCAGTGCCGCCTCGAGGGAAGGGGAGACCCAGTACTTC.

CDR3 DNA: TGTGCCAGTCGACCGGGACTGAACTTAGACGAGCAGTACTTC. Translating it yields CASRPGLNLDEQYF. J is TRBJ2-7 and V is TRBV9; tentatively, D is TRBD2 (6 bases). The CDR3 sequence is 14 residues long. The germline V and J ends were trimmed by 8 bases and 5 bases, with 20 bases remaining between them. Germline CDR1 SGDLS, CDR2 YYNGEE.

This chain joins TRBV6-6 and TRBJ1-1, with D unclear. Trimming pared 5 bases from V and 1 base from J, leaving 11 bases between. The germline gives CDR1 MNHNY, CDR2 SVGAGI (reference sequence). CDR3 length: 14 amino acids. The CDR3 nucleotides are TGTGCCAGCAGTAGGAGGAAGGAGAACACTGAAGCTTTCTTT. It translates to CASSRRKENTEAFF.

This chain uses TRBV19 with TRBJ2-1, with 11 bases that match TRBD1. Germline V gene sequence: CDR1 LNHDA, CDR2 SQIVND (reference sequence). J was trimmed by 6 bases and V by 7 bases; bases with no gene match: 5. The CDR3 extends over 14 amino acids. The CDR3 nucleotides are TGTGCCAGTAAGGGACAGGGGGGCGTCAATGAGCAGTTCTTC. Protein: CASKGQGGVNEQFF.

The J gene is TRBJ1-5, the V gene TRBV27; the D is unclear. Germline V gene data show CDR1 as MNHEY and CDR2 as SMNVEV (reference sequence). V shed 1 base and J shed 4 bases, with 5 bases lying between them. The CDR3 loop spans 13 amino acids. The chain's CDR3 is CASSLWGNQPQHF. The CDR3 DNA reads TGTGCCAGCAGTTTATGGGGAAATCAGCCCCAGCATTTT.

Note on this clone: One end of the junction varies from germline; a read error may be responsible. This chain uses TRBV10-3 with TRBJ2-7, with D tentatively TRBD1 or TRBD2 (5 bases each). The germline V gene has CDR1 ENHRY and CDR2 SYGVKD. This CDR3 spans 13 amino acids. As DNA, the CDR3 is TGTGCCATCAGTGAGACCCGGGAACCAGGGTCCATCTTC. Its protein is CAISETREPGSIF.

This clone is medium-sized within its sample. CDR3 DNA sequence: TGTGCCAGCATGAGGGGGGGCGGCACTGAAGCTTTCTTT. It codes for CASMRGGGTEAFF. The J gene is TRBJ1-1, the V gene TRBV27, with a tentative D call TRBD1 (6 bases). This CDR3 has 13 residues. CDR1 and CDR2 (germline): MNHEY, SMNVEV (reference sequence). V was pared by 7 bases and J by 4 bases, with 13 bases between.

The rearrangement links TRBV27 to TRBJ2-2; D is unresolved. There are 15 residues in the CDR3. CDR1 and CDR2 (germline): MNHEY, SMNVEV (reference sequence). V lost 5 bases and J 2 bases, leaving 12 bases between the germline ends. CDR3 DNA sequence: TGTGCCAGCAGTCCCACCATGGGCAACACCGGGGAGCTGTTTTTT. Translating gives CASSPTMGNTGELFF.

The chain combines TRBV11-2 with TRBJ2-3; 10 bases match TRBD2. This CDR3 region has 15 residues. Germline CDR1 reads SGHAT; CDR2 reads FQNNGV. The J segment lost 6 bases and the V segment lost 0 bases, leaving 3 bases of the junction unmatched. The CDR3 DNA is TGTGCCAGCAGCTTAGAGAGGACTAGCGGTGATACGCAGTATTTT. As protein: CASSLERTSGDTQYF.

The V call is TRBV5-1, the J call TRBJ2-3; D ambiguous. Trimming stripped 5 bases from V and 3 bases from J, with 13 bases between. This CDR3 is 14 amino acids long. Germline V gene lookup returns CDR1 SGHRS and CDR2 YFSETQ. The CDR3 region is CASSSIIGTDTQYF. The CDR3 DNA is TGCGCCAGCAGTTCGATTATAGGAACAGATACGCAGTATTTT. Based on the CDR3 plus reference TRBV5-1 and TRBJ2-3, the full variable domain is KAGVTQTPRYLIKTRGQQVTLSCSPISGHRSVSWYQQTPGQGLQFLFEYFSETQRNKGNFPGRFSGRQFSNSRSEMNVSTLELGDSALYLCASSSIIGTDTQYFGPGTRLTVL.

This clone has only one observation. This rearrangement joins TRBV4-1 to TRBJ2-1; D is possibly TRBD1 or TRBD2 (5 bases each). The CDR3 runs 13 residues. The V and J ends lost 4 bases and 9 bases respectively, with 13 bases between them. The germline CDR1 and CDR2 sequences are MGHRA and YSYEKL. This CDR3 is CASSREGTSEQFF. The DNA for the CDR3 is TGCGCCAGCAGCCGGGAAGGGACGAGTGAGCAGTTCTTC.

This sequence joins TRBV9 and TRBJ2-1, with D possibly matching TRBD1 (7 bases). Germline CDR1 and CDR2: SGDLS and YYNGEE. The V gene lost 3 bases and the J gene lost 10 bases, with 17 bases spanning the gap. This CDR3 has 14 residues. In DNA form, the CDR3 reads TGTGCCAGCAGCGAAAACAGGGGACTGGGGGAGCAGTTCTTC. Its protein product is CASSENRGLGEQFF.

This CDR3 is CASKQGNTEAFF. The CDR3 bases are TGTGCCAGCAAACAAGGGAACACTGAAGCTTTCTTT. The chain carries TRBV6-5 and TRBJ1-1; D gene uncertain. V was clipped by 7 bases and J by 1 base, with 7 bases between them. Germline V lookup: CDR1 MNHEY, CDR2 SVGAGI. The CDR3 has 12 residues.

This chain connects TRBV18 to TRBJ2-4; no definite D call. Germline V gene data show CDR1 as KGHSH and CDR2 as LQKENI. V lost 2 bases and J 4 bases, leaving 12 bases between the germline ends. The CDR3 totals 15 residues. This CDR3 reads CASSPLTEVKNIQYF. CDR3 nucleotide sequence: TGTGCCAGCTCACCATTGACCGAGGTGAAAAACATTCAGTACTTC.

This clone was seen only once. The rearrangement uses TRBV7-7 and TRBJ2-3; 8 bases are a match to TRBD1. Germline loops: CDR1 SSHAT, CDR2 FNYEAQ (reference sequence). With 5 bases clipped from V and 4 bases from J, the junction kept 5 bases outside the gene matches. This CDR3 has 14 residues. CDR3 DNA sequence: TGTGCCAGCAGCCCGGACAGGGTTTCAGATACGCAGTATTTT. Residues: CASSPDRVSDTQYF.